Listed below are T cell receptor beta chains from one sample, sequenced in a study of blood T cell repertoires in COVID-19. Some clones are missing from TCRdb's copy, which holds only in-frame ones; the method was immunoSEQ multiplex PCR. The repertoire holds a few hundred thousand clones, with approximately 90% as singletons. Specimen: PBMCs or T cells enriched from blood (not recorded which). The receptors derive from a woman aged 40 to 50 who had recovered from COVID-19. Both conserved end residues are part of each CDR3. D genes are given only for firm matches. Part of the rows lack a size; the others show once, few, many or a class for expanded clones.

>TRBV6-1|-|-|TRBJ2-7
TGTGCCAGCACCCCGGGTTCTAACTTTTACGAGCAGTACTTC
CASTPGSNFYEQYF
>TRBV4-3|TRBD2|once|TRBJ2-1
TGCGCCAGCAGCCAATCAGCGGGAGGGCATCTCTACAATGAGCAGTTCTTC
CASSQSAGGHLYNEQFF
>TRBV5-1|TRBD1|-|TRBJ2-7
TGCGCCAGCACAAGGGACAGGGGATCCGAGCAGTACTTC
CASTRDRGSEQYF
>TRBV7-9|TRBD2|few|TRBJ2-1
TGTGCCAGTTCAGCGGGAGGACTTTACAATGAGCAGTTCTTC
CASSAGGLYNEQFF
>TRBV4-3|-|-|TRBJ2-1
TGCGCCAGCAGCCAAGAGGGGCGGGGCCAGGACAATGAGCAGTTCTTC
CASSQEGRGQDNEQFF
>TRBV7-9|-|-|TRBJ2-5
TGTGCCAGCAGCCCCCGCCGGAGGGGTACACTCCAAGAGACCCAGTACTTC
CASSPRRRGTLQETQYF
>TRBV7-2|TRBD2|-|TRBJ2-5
TGTGCCAGCAGCTACTCACTAGCGGGAGGGAGAGAGACCCAGTACTTC
CASSYSLAGGRETQYF
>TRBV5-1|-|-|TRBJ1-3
TGCGCCAGCAGCTTGGTACCAGTTTACTCTGGAAACACCATATATTTT
CASSLVPVYSGNTIYF
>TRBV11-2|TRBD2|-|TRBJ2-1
TGTGCCAGCAGCTTAGGGGCAACTAGCGGGAGTTACTACAATAAGCAGTTCTTC
CASSLGATSGSYYNKQFF
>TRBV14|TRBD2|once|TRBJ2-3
TGTGCCAGCAGCCATATTTCCAGCGGGAAGGATACGCAGTATTTT
CASSHISSGKDTQYF
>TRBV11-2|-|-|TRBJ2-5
TGTGCCAGCAGCTCCCCCTGGACTGATCAAGAGACCCAGTACTTC
CASSSPWTDQETQYF
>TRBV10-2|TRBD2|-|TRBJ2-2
TGCGCCAGCATTCGGACTAGCGGGATTAACACCGGGGAGCTGTTTTTT
CASIRTSGINTGELFF
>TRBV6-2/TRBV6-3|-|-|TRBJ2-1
TGTGCCAGCAGTTCGAGAAGAGGCACCGGATACAATGAGCAGTTCTTC
CASSSRRGTGYNEQFF
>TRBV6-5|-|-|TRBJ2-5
TGTGCCAGCAGATTAAGGGGGCAAGAGACCCAGTACTTC
CASRLRGQETQYF
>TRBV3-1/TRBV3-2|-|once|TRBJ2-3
TGTGCCAGCAGCCAAGAAGTAGGCAGGGCCGGAGATACGCAGTATTTT
CASSQEVGRAGDTQYF
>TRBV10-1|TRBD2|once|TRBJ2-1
TGCGCCAGCAGTAGCGGGAGAGGAGTCTACAATGAGCAGTTCTTC
CASSSGRGVYNEQFF
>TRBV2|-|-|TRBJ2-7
TGTGCCAGCAGTGTAACCGGAGGGTCTTCCTACGAGCAGTACTTC
CASSVTGGSSYEQYF
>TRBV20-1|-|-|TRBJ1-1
TGCAGTGCTAGTCCCAGGGCTAACACTGAAGCTTTCTTT
CSASPRANTEAFF
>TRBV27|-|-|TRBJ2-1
TGTGCCAGCAGTTTCTCAGGGGTTGATGAGCAGTTCTTC
CASSFSGVDEQFF
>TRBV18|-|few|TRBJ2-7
TGTGCCAGCTCACCAGCCTCTATGCACGAGCAGTACTTC
CASSPASMHEQYF
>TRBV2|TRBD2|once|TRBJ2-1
TGTGCCAGCAGAGGACTAGCGGCCCCTAACTACAATGAGCAGTTCTTC
CASRGLAAPNYNEQFF
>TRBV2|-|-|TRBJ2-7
TGTGCCAGCAGAGCTATGCTAGATACCTACGAGCAGTACTTC
CASRAMLDTYEQYF
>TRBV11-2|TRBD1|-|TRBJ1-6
TGTGCCAGCAGCCAGGACAGGACTAATTCACCCCTCCACTTT
CASSQDRTNSPLHF
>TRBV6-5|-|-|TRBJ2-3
TGTGCCAGCAGTTACGGTGCAGCGGATACGCAGTATTTT
CASSYGAADTQYF
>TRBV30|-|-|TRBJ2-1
TGTGCCTGGAGGTCACGGTCCTACAATGAGCAGTTCTTC
CAWRSRSYNEQFF
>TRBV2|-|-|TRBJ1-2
TGTGCCAGCGGCCAGGGCACTAACTATGGCTACACCTTC
CASGQGTNYGYTF
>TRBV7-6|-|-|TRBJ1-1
TGTGCCAGCAGCCTAGGACAGAACACTGAAGCTTTCTTT
CASSLGQNTEAFF
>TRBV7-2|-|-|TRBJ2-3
TGTGCCAGCAGCTTTTCTTCTAGCACAGATACGCAGTATTTT
CASSFSSSTDTQYF
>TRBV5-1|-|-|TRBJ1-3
TGCGCCAGCAGCTTGGCCCAGGGAGGAAACACCATATATTTT
CASSLAQGGNTIYF
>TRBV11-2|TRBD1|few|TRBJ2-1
TGTGCCAGCAGCAAAGACAGGGTAGGCAATGAGCAGTTCTTC
CASSKDRVGNEQFF
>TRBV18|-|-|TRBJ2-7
TGTGCCAGTTCAACAGTCGGATCACTCTACGAGCAGTACTTC
CASSTVGSLYEQYF
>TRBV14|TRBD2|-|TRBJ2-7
TGTGCCAGCAGCCAAGATAATGGGGCCGGACTAGCGGATAAGCAGTACTTC
CASSQDNGAGLADKQYF
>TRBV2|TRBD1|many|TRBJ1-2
TGTGCCAGCGAAGGGGGCCAGGTTGGCTACACCTTC
CASEGGQVGYTF
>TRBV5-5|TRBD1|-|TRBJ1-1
TGTGCCAGCAGCTTGGCGGGGGACAGGGGGAGCACTGAAGCTTTCTTT
CASSLAGDRGSTEAFF
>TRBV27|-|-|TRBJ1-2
TGTGCCAGCAGTTTATCCCTGACCGGGAACTATGGCTACACCTTC
CASSLSLTGNYGYTF
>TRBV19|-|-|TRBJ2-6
TGTGCCAGTAGTATCGGGGGACCTGGGGCCAACGTCCTGACTTTC
CASSIGGPGANVLTF
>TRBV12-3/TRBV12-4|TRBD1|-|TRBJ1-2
TGTGCCAGCAGCTTTGGACAGGGAGATGGCTACACCTTC
CASSFGQGDGYTF
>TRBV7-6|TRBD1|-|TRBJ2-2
TGTGCCAGCAGCGGAACGGAAACAGGGGGCAAGGCCGGGGAGCTGTTTTTT
CASSGTETGGKAGELFF
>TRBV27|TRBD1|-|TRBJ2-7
TGTGCCAGCAGTTTTGCAAAAGGACAGGGCTTCTCCTACGAGCAGTACTTC
CASSFAKGQGFSYEQYF
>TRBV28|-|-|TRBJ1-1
TGTGCCAGCAGTCCTCTCTTCAGGGAGGAGGGGAACACTGAAGCTTTCTTT
CASSPLFREEGNTEAFF
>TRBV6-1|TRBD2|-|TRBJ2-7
TGTGCCAGCAGTGAAGAGGAAACCGGGACTACGGTTATCGAGCAGTACTTC
CASSEEETGTTVIEQYF
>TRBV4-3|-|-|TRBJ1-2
TGCGCCAGCAGCCAAGATCCGGGACAACTCAATGGCTACACCTTC
CASSQDPGQLNGYTF
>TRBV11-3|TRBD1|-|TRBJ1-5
TGTGCCAGCAGCTTAGTAGACAGGGGCTTTAGCAATCAGCCCCAGCATTTT
CASSLVDRGFSNQPQHF
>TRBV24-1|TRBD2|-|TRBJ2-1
TGTGCCACCAGAGGTAGCGGGAGTAATGAGCAGTTCTTC
CATRGSGSNEQFF
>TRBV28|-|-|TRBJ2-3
TGTGCCAGCAGTTTTTCTGCGGGACCTAACACAGATACGCAGTATTTT
CASSFSAGPNTDTQYF
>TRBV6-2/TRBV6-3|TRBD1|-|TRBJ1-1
TGTGCCAGCAGTTCACAGGGGGTGCTCACTGAAGCTTTCTTT
CASSSQGVLTEAFF
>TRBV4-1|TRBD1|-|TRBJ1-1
TGCGCCAGCAGCCTCGAGACAGGGTACCCTGAAGCTTTCTTT
CASSLETGYPEAFF
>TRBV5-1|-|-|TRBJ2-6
TGCGCCAGCAGCCCTGGACACAACTCTGGGGCCAACGTCCTGACTTTC
CASSPGHNSGANVLTF
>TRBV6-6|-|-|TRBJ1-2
TGTGCCAGCAGTTACTCCCGGGAAAGGCCTCACACCTTC
CASSYSRERPHTF
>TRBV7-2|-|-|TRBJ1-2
TGTGCCAGCAGCTTTCACTCCTATGGCTACACCTTC
CASSFHSYGYTF
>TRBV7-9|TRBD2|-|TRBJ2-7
TGTGCCAGCAGACCCGGGACTAGCGGGAGGGCCGGCGAGCAGTACTTC
CASRPGTSGRAGEQYF
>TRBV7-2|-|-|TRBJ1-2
TGTGCCAGCAGCTTAGGCGGGGAAGGGATACTATATGGCTACACCTTC
CASSLGGEGILYGYTF
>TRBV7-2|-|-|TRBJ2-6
TGTGCCAGCAGCTTACAGGGGCCTGGGGCCAACGTCCTGACTTTC
CASSLQGPGANVLTF